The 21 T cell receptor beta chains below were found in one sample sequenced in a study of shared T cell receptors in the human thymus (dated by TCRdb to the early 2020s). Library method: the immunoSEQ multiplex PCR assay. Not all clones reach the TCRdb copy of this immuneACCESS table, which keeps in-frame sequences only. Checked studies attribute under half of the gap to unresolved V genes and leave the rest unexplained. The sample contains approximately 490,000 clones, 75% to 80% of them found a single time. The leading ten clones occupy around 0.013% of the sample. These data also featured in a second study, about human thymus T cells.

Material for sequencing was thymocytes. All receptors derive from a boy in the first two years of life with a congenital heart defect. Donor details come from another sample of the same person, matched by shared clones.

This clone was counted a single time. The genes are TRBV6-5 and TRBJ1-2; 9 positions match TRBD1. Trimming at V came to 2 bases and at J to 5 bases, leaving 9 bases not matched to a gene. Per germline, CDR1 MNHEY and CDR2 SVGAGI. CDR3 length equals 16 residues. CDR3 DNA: TGTGCCAGCAGTTACCTAACCCCCGGGACAGGGTATGGCTACACCTTC. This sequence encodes CASSYLTPGTGYGYTF.

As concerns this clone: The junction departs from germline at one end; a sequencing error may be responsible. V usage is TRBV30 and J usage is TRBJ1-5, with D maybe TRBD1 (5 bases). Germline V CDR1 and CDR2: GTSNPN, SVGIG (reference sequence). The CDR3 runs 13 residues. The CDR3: CAWSRGINQPQHF. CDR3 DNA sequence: TGTGCATGGAGTAGGGGAATAAATCAGCCCCAGCATTTT.

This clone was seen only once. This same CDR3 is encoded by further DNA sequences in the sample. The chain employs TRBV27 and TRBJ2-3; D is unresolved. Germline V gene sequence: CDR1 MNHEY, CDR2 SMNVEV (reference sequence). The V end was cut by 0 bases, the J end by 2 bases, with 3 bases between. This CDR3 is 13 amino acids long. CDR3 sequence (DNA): TGTGCCAGCAGTTTATCCTCCACAGATACGCAGTATTTT. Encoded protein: CASSLSSTDTQYF.

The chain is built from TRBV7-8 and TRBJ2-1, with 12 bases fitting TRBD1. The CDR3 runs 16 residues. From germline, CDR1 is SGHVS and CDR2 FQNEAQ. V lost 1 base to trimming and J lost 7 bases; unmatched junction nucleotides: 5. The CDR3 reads CASSLVMGQGANEQFF. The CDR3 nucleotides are TGTGCCAGCAGCTTAGTTATGGGACAGGGGGCGAATGAGCAGTTCTTC. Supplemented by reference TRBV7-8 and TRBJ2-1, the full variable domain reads GAGVSQSPRYKVAKRGQDVALRCDPISGHVSLFWYQQALGQGPEFLTYFQNEAQLDKSGLPSDRFFAERPEGSVSTLKIQRTQQEDSAVYLCASSLVMGQGANEQFFGPGTRLTVL.

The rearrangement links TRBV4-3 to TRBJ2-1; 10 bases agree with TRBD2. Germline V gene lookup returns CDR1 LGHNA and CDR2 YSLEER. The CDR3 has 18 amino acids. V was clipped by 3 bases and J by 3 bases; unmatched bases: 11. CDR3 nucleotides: TGCGCCAGCAGCCACAAGAGGAAAGCGGGAGGGGGCTACAATGAGCAGTTCTTC. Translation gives CASSHKRKAGGGYNEQFF.

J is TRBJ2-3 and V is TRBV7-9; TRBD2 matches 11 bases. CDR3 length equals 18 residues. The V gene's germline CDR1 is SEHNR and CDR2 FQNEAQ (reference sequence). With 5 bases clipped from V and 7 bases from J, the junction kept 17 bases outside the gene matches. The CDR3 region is CASSGTGQLAGEKYTQYF. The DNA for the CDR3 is TGTGCCAGCAGCGGGACAGGGCAACTAGCGGGAGAGAAATATACGCAGTATTTT.

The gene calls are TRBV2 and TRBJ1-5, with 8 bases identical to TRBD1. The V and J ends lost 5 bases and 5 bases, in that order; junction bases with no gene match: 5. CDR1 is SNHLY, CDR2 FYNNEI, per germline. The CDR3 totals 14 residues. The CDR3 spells CASSRQGSHQPQHF. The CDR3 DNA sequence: TGTGCCAGCAGTAGACAGGGGTCCCATCAGCCCCAGCATTTT.

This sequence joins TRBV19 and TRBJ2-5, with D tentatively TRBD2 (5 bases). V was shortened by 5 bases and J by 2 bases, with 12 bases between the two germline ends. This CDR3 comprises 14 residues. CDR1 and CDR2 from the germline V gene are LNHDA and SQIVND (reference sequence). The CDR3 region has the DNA TGTGCCAGTAGTTTGGGAGTGGGGCAAGAGACCCAGTACTTC. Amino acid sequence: CASSLGVGQETQYF. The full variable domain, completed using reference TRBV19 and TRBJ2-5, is DGGITQSPKYLFRKEGQNVTLSCEQNLNHDAMYWYRQDPGQGLRLIYYSQIVNDFQKGDIAEGYSVSREKKESFPLTVTSAQKNPTAFYLCASSLGVGQETQYFGPGTRLLVL.

The DNA of the CDR3 is TGCGCCAGCAGCCCATGGACTAGCGGAAGCACAGATACGCAGTATTTT. Residues: CASSPWTSGSTDTQYF. The chain uses TRBV5-1 and TRBJ2-3; 10 positions match TRBD2. Trimming at V came to 4 bases and at J to 0 bases, leaving 5 bases not matched to a gene. The CDR3 spans 16 residues. Germline V gene data show CDR1 as SGHRS and CDR2 as YFSETQ.

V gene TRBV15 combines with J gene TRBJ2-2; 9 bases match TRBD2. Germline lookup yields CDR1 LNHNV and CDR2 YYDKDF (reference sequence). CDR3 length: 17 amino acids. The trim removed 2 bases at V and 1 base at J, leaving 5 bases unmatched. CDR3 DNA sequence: TGTGCCACCAGCAGAAGAGCGGGAGGCTTGAACACCGGGGAGCTGTTTTTT. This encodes CATSRRAGGLNTGELFF.

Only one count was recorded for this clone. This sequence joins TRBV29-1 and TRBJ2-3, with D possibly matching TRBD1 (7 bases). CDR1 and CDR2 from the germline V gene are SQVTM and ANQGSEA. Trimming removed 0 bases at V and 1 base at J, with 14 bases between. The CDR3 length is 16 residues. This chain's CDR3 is CSVEEPTGEGTDTQYF. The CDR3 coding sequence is TGCAGCGTTGAAGAGCCCACAGGGGAGGGCACAGATACGCAGTATTTT.

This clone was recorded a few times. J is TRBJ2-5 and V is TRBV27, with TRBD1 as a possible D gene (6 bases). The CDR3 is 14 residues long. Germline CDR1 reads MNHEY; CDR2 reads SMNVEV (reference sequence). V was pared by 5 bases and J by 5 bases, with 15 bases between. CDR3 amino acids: CASSPTGTIETQYF. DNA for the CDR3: TGTGCCAGCAGTCCGACCGGGACAATCGAGACCCAGTACTTC.

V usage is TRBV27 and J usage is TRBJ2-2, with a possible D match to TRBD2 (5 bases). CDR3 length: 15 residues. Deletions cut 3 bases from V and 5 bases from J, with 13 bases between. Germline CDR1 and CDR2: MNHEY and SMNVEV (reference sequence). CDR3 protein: CASSFRPRGTGELFF. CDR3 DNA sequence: TGTGCCAGCAGTTTCCGCCCCCGAGGGACCGGGGAGCTGTTTTTT.

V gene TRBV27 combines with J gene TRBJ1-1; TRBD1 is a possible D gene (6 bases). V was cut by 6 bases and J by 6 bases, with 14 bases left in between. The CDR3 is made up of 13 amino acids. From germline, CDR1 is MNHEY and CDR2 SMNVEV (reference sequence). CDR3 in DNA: TGTGCCAGCAGGGTGGAAGGGGGTCCTGAAGCTTTCTTT. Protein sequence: CASRVEGGPEAFF.

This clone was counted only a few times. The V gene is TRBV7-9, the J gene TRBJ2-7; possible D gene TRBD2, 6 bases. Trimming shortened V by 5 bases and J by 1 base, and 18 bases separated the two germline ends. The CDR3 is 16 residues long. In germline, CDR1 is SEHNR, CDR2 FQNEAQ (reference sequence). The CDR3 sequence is CASSPGTGGASYEQYF. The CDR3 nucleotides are TGTGCCAGCAGCCCCGGGACCGGGGGAGCATCCTACGAGCAGTACTTC.

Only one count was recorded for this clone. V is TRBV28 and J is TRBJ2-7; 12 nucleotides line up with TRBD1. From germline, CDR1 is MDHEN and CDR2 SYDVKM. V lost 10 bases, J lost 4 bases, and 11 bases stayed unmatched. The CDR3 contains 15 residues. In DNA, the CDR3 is TGTGCCACACACCCCGGGACAGGGGGCAGGTACGAGCAGTACTTC. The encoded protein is CATHPGTGGRYEQYF.

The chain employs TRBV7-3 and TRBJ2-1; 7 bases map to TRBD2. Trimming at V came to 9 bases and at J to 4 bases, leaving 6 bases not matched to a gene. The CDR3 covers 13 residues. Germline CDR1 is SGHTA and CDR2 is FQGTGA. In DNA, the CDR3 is TGTGCCAGAAGGGAGGGGTGGTACAATGAGCAGTTCTTC. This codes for CARREGWYNEQFF.

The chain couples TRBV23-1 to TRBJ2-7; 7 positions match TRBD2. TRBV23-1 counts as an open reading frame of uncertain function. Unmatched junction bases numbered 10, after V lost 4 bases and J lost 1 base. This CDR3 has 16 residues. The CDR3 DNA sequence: TGCGCCAGCAGTCGGACCTCGTCGGGAGGATCCTACGAGCAGTACTTC. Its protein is CASSRTSSGGSYEQYF.

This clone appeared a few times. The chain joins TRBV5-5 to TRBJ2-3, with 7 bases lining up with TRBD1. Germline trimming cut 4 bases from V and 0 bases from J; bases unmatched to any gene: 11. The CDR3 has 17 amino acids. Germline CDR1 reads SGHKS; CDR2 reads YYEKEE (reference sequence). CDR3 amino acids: CASSKDRSITSTDTQYF. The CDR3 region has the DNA TGTGCCAGCAGCAAGGACAGGTCTATTACTAGCACAGATACGCAGTATTTT.

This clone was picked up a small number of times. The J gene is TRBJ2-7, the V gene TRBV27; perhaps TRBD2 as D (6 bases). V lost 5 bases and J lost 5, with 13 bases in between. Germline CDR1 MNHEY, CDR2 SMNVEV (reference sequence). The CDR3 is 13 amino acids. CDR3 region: CASSPRLVHEQYF. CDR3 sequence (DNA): TGTGCCAGCAGTCCCCGACTAGTCCACGAGCAGTACTTC.

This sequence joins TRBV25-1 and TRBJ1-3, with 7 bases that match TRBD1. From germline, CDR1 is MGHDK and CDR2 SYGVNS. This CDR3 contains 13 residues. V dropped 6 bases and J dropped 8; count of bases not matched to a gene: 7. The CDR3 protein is CASREGARDTIYF. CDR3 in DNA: TGTGCCAGCAGGGAGGGGGCCCGGGACACCATATATTTT.